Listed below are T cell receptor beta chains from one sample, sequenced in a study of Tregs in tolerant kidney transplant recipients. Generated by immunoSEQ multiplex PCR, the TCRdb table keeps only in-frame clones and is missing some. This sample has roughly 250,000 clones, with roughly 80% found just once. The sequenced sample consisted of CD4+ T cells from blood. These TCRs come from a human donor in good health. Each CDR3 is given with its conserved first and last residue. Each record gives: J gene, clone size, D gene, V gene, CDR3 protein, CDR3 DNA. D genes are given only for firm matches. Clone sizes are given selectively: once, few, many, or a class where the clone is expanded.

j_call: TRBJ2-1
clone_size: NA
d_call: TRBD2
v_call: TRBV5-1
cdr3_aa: CASSLTSGWAGEQFF
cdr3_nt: TGCGCCAGCAGCTTGACTAGCGGGTGGGCGGGTGAGCAGTTCTTC

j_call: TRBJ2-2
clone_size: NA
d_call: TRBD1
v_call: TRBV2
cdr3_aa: CASRVDRANTGELFF
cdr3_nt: TGTGCCAGCAGGGTAGACAGGGCTAACACCGGGGAGCTGTTTTTT

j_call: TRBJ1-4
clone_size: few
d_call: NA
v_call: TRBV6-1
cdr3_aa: CASSEGGQPWKLFF
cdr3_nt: TGTGCCAGCAGTGAGGGAGGGCAGCCGTGGAAACTGTTTTTT

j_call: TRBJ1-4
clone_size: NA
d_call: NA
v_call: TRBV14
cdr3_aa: CASSQGRGVAEKLFF
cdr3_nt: TGTGCCAGCAGCCAAGGACGCGGGGTAGCAGAAAAACTGTTTTTT

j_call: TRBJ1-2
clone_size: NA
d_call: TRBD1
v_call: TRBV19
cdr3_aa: CASSIAGRGPNYGYTF
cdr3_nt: TGTGCCAGTAGTATAGCTGGCAGGGGGCCTAACTATGGCTACACCTTC

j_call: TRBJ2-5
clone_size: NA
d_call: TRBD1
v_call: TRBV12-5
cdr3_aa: CASGPDRGPEETQYF
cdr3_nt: TGTGCTAGTGGCCCGGACAGGGGCCCTGAAGAGACCCAGTACTTC

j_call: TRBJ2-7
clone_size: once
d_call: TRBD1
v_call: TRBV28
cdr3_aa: CASSLNRGAYEQYF
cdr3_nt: TGTGCCAGCAGTCTTAACAGGGGAGCCTACGAGCAGTACTTC

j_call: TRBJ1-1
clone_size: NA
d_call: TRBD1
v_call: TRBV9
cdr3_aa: CASSRGQGNRNTEAFF
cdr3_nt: TGTGCCAGCAGCCGAGGACAGGGGAATAGGAACACTGAAGCTTTCTTT

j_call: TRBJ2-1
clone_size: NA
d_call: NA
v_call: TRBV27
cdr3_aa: CASSLLWDRNNEQFF
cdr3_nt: TGTGCCAGCAGTTTACTGTGGGACCGGAACAATGAGCAGTTCTTC

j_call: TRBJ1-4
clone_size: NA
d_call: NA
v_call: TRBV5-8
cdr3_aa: CASSGGLNEKLFF
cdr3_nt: TGTGCCAGCAGTGGGGGATTGAATGAAAAACTGTTTTTT

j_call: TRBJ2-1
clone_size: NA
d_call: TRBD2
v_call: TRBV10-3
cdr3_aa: CAISAGGAGTTYNEQFF
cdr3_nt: TGTGCCATCAGTGCCGGGGGAGCGGGAACAACTTACAATGAGCAGTTCTTC

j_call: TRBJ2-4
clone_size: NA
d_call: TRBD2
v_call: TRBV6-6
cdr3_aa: CASRSSGSRAKNIQYF
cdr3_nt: TGTGCCAGCAGGTCTAGCGGGAGTAGGGCCAAAAACATTCAGTACTTC

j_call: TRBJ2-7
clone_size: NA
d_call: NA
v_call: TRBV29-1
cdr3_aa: CSVAQGFNYEQYF
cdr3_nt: TGCAGCGTTGCCCAGGGCTTCAATTACGAGCAGTACTTC

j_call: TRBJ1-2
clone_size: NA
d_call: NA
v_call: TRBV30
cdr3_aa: CAWSVKANYGYTF
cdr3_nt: TGTGCCTGGAGTGTTAAGGCGAACTATGGCTACACCTTC

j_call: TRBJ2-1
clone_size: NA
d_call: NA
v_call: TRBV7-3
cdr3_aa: CASSLTSNYNEQFF
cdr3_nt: TGTGCCAGCAGCTTGACTAGTAACTACAATGAGCAGTTCTTC

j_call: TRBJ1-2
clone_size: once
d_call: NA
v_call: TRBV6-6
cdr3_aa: CASSYGGGGFYGYTF
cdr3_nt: TGTGCCAGCAGTTACGGGGGAGGGGGATTCTATGGCTACACCTTC

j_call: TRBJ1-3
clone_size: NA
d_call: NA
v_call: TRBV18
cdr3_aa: CASSPLPTGYYSGNTIYF
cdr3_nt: TGTGCCAGCTCACCACTCCCGACAGGTTACTACTCTGGAAACACCATATATTTT

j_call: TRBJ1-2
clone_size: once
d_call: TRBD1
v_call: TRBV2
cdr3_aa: CASSDQGAHNYGYTF
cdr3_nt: TGTGCCAGCAGTGATCAGGGGGCGCATAACTATGGCTACACCTTC

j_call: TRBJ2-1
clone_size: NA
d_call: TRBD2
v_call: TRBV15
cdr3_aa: CATSAYLAGASHEQFF
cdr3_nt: TGTGCCACCAGCGCATACCTAGCGGGAGCTTCCCACGAGCAGTTCTTC

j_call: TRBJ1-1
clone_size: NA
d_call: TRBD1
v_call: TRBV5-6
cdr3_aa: CASSLLTGLRTEAFF
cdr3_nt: TGTGCCAGCAGCCTCCTGACAGGGTTAAGGACTGAAGCTTTCTTT

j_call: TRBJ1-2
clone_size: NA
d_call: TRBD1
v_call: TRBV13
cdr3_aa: CASTYRGNYGYTF
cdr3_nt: TGTGCCAGCACCTACAGGGGAAACTATGGCTACACCTTC

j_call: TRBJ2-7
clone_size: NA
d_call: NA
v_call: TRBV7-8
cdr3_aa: CASRPDKRSYEQYF
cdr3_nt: TGTGCCAGCAGACCGGACAAGCGTTCCTACGAGCAGTACTTC

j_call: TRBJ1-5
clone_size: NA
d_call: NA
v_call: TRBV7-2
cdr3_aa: CASSLEGGRGSQPQHF
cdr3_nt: TGTGCCAGCAGCTTAGAGGGGGGCAGGGGTTCTCAGCCCCAGCATTTT

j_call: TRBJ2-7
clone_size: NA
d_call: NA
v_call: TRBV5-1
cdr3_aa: CASSLGQATYEQYF
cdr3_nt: TGCGCCAGCAGCTTGGGACAGGCTACCTACGAGCAGTACTTC

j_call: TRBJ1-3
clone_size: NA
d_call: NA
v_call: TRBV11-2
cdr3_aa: CASSTPRGNTIYF
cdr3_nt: TGTGCCAGCAGCACCCCAAGAGGAAACACCATATATTTT

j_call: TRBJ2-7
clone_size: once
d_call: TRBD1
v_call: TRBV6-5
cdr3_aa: CASSLQGASGEQYF
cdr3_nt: TGTGCCAGCAGCCTACAGGGGGCATCGGGCGAGCAGTACTTC

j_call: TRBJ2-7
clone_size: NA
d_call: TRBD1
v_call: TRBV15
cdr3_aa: CATSRERGQGLYEQYF
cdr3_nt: TGTGCCACCAGCAGAGAAAGGGGACAGGGGTTGTACGAGCAGTACTTC

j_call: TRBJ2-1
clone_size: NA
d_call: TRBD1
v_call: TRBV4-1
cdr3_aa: CASSHEGTGDNEQFF
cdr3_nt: TGCGCCAGCAGCCATGAGGGGACAGGGGACAATGAGCAGTTCTTC

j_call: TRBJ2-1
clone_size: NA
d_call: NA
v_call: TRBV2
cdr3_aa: CASSPLLGNEQFF
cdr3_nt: TGTGCCAGCAGCCCGCTGCTGGGCAATGAGCAGTTCTTC

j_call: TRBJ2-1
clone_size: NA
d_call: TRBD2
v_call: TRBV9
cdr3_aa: CASSKGRLAGSYNEQFF
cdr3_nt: TGTGCCAGCAGCAAAGGGCGACTAGCGGGTTCCTACAATGAGCAGTTCTTC

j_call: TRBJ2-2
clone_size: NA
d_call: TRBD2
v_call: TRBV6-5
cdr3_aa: CASSYTGLNTGELFF
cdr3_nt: TGTGCCAGCAGTTACACGGGACTAAACACCGGGGAGCTGTTTTTT

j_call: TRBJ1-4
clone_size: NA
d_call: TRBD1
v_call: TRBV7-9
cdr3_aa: CASSADRVLQKLFF
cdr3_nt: TGTGCCAGCAGCGCGGACAGGGTCCTTCAAAAACTGTTTTTT

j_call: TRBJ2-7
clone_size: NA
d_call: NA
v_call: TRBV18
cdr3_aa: CASSPPAGYEQYF
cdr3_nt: TGTGCCAGCTCACCACCCGCCGGGTACGAGCAGTACTTC

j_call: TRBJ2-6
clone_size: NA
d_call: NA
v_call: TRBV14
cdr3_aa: CASSQVPGANVLTF
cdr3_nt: TGTGCCAGCAGCCAAGTTCCCGGGGCCAACGTCCTGACTTTC

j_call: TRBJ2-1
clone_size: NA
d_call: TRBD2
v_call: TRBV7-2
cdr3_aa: CASSRAGVSYNEQFF
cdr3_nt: TGTGCCAGCAGCCGGGCGGGGGTCTCCTACAATGAGCAGTTCTTC

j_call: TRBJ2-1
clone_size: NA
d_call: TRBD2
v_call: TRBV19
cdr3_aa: CASSIGGPLAGSYNEQFF
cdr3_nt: TGTGCCAGTAGTATAGGGGGCCCTCTAGCGGGGTCGTACAATGAGCAGTTCTTC

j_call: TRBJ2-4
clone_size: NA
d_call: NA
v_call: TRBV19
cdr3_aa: CASSWRGREDIQYF
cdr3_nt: TGTGCCAGTAGTTGGAGGGGGCGCGAGGACATTCAGTACTTC

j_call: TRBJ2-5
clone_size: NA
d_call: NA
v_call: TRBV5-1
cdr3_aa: CASSLEWGTQYF
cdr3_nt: TGCGCCAGCAGCCTGGAGTGGGGCACCCAGTACTTC

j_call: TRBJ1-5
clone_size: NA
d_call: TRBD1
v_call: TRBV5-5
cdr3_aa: CASSPGQGVQPQHF
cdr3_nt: TGTGCCAGCAGCCCTGGACAGGGGGTTCAGCCCCAGCATTTT

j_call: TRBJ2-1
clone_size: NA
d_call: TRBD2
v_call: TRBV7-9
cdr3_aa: CASSPGGVREQFF
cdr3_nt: TGTGCCAGCAGCCCTGGGGGGGTCCGTGAGCAGTTCTTC

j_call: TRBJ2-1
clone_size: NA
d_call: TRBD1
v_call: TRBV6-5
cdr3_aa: CASSRTGSDYNEQFF
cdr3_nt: TGTGCCAGCAGTCGGACAGGGAGCGATTACAATGAGCAGTTCTTC

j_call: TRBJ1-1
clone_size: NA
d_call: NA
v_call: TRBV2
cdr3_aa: CASSEIGRGSEAFF
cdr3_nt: TGTGCCAGCAGTGAAATCGGCAGGGGTTCTGAAGCTTTCTTT

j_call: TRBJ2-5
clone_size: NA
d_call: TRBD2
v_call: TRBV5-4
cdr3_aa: CASSLGTSGKETQYF
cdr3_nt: TGTGCCAGCAGCTTGGGGACTAGCGGTAAAGAGACCCAGTACTTC

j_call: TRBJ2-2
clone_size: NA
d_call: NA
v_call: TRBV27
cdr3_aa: CASRIGLTGELFF
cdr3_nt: TGTGCCAGCAGGATAGGGCTCACCGGGGAGCTGTTTTTT

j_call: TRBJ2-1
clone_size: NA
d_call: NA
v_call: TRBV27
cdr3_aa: CASSKGQAKAGGVYNEQFF
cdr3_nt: TGTGCCAGCAGCAAGGGACAGGCTAAGGCGGGAGGGGTCTACAATGAGCAGTTCTTC